This T cell receptor beta chain comes out of a study of prognosis after radiotherapy for stage I lung cancer. The overall study: Distant metastases were recorded in several patients after radiotherapy, at a median of approximately seven months, and no significant progression was recorded in 15.

The study amplified the TCR beta CDR3 region from genomic DNA. This amplification was carried out by two rounds of multiplex PCR. First-round PCR, the initial amplification, used primers specific to each TRBV and TRBJ gene. One entry per CDR3 protein results from TCRdb running MiXCR on the multiplex PCR reads. The repertoire holds around 59,000 distinct CDR3 sequences, 26% seen once, with less than 8% in the top ten. This clonotype was found many times. Its antigen is still unknown. Germline values: CDR1 SEHNR, CDR2 FQNEAQ (reference sequence). The CDR3 extends over 15 amino acids. Germline trimming cut 1 base from V and 6 bases from J; bases unmatched to any gene: 6. Study outcomes and limitations: When patients developed distant metastases, their Shannon entropy after stereotactic body radiation therapy was lower.

The chain joins TRBV7-9 to TRBJ1-2, with TRBD1 identical over 9 bases. The sequence was obtained from a donor aged 50 or older with non-small cell lung cancer. The material was PBMCs, obtained before or after stereotactic body radiation therapy (not recorded which). This CDR3 reads CASSLVTTGGNGYTF. The DNA for the CDR3 is TGTGCCAGCAGCTTAGTGACGACAGGGGGTAATGGCTACACCTTC.